This TCR beta chain emerged from a study of PD-1 blockade in classical Hodgkin lymphoma. Study-level results: Nothing has yet pinned down what causes the repertoire differences, possibly disease activity or prior therapy. Before treatment, TCR diversity in newly diagnosed patients was reportedly lower than in healthy donors. Partial responders and progressors had significantly lower baseline TCR diversity.

In the case of this clone: What it binds is not known.

Method: immunoSEQ multiplex PCR; TCRdb's copy keeps in-frame clones and lacks some. There are 50,000 or so clones in the sample; 90% occur only once, and 14% lies in the top ten. Indicated time point: cycle 4 day 1 (C4D1), after less than 7 weeks of nivolumab. The patients all showed relapse after autologous stem cell transplantation, while their brentuximab vedotin exposure varied. The ends were cut back, 5 bases at V and 11 bases at J, with 13 bases in the middle. Germline V lookup: CDR1 MNHNS, CDR2 SASEGT. This CDR3 is built from 12 residues. This sequence was found in a human donor with classical Hodgkin lymphoma. The sample was peripheral blood mononuclear cells (PBMCs), taken before the fourth cycle of nivolumab. This sequence joins TRBV6-1 and TRBJ2-4; no clear D. The CDR3 spells CASSPTLYVQYF. The CDR3 DNA reads as TGTGCCAGCAGTCCTACCCTATACGTTCAGTACTTC.